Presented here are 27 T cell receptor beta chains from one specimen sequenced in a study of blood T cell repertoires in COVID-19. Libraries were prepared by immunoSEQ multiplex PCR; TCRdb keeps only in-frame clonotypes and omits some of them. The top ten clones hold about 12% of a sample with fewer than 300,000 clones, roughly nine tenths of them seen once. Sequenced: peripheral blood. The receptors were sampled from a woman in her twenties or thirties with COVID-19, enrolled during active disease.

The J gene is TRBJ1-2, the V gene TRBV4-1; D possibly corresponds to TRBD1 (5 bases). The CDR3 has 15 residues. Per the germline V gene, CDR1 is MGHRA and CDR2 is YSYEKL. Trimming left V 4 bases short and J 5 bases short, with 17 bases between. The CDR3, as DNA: TGCGCCAGCAGCCCGGGTGGGGCCTTCGCTTATGGCTACACCTTC. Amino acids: CASSPGGAFAYGYTF.

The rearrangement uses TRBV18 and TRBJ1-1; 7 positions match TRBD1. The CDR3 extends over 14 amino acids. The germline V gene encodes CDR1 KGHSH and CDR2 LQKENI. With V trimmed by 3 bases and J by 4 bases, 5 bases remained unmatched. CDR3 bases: TGTGCCAGCTCACCTGGGACAGCGAGCACTGAAGCTTTCTTT. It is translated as CASSPGTASTEAFF. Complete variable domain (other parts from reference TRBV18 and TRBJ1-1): NAGVMQNPRHLVRRRGQEARLRCSPMKGHSHVYWYRQLPEEGLKFMVYLQKENIIDESGMPKERFSAEFPKEGPSILRIQQVVRGDSAAYFCASSPGTASTEAFFGQGTRLTVV.

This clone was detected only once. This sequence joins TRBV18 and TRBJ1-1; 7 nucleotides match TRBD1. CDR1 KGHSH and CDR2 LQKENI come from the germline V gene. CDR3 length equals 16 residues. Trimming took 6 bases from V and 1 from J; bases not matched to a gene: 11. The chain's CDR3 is CASSPGGQAGNTEAFF. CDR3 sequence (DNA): TGTGCCAGCTCTCCCGGCGGACAGGCGGGGAACACTGAAGCTTTCTTT.

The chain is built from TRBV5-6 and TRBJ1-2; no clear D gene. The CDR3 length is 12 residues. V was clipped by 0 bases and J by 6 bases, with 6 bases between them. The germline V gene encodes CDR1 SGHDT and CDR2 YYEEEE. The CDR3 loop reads CASSLGQDGYTF. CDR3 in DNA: TGTGCCAGCAGCTTGGGTCAGGATGGCTACACCTTC.

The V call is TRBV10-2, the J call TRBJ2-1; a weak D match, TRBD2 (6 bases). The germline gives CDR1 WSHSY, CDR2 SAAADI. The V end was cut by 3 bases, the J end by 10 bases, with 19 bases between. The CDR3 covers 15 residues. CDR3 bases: TGCGCCAGCAGTGATCGGCGGGGCAATGCTGAAGAGCAGTTCTTC. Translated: CASSDRRGNAEEQFF.

The CDR3 region has the DNA TGCGCCGGCAACGCAGCGGGGGGGCCGTACAATGAGCAGTTCTTC. Translation: CAGNAAGGPYNEQFF. The genes are TRBV10-1 and TRBJ2-1; 10 nucleotides match TRBD2. Germline CDR1 reads WNHNN; CDR2 reads SYGVQD (reference sequence). The V and J ends lost 11 bases and 4 bases, in that order; junction bases with no gene match: 11. The CDR3 totals 15 residues.

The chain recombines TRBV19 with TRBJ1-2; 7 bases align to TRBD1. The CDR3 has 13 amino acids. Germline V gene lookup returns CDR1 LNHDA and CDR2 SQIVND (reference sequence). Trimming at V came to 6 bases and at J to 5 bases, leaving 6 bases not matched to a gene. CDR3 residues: CASRGTAEYGYTF. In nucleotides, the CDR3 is TGTGCCAGTAGAGGGACAGCGGAATATGGCTACACCTTC.

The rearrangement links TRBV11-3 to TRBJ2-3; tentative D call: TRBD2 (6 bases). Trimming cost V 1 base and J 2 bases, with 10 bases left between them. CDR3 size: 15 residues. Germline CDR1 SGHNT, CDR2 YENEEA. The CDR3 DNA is TGTGCCAGCAGCTTAGGGGACTTACCCACAGATACGCAGTATTTT. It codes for CASSLGDLPTDTQYF.

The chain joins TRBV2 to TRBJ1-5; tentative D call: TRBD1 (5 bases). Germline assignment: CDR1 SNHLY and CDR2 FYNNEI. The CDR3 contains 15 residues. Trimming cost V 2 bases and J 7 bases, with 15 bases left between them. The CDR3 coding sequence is TGTGCCAGCAGTGAAAGGGCAGGGCTCCGGCAGCCCCAGCATTTT. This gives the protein CASSERAGLRQPQHF.

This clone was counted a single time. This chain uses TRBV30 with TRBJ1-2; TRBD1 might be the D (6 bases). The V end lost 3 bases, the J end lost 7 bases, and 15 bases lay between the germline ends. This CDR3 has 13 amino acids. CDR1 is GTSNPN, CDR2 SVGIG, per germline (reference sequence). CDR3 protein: CAWRKNRVVGYTF. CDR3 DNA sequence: TGTGCCTGGAGAAAGAACAGGGTTGTTGGCTACACCTTC.

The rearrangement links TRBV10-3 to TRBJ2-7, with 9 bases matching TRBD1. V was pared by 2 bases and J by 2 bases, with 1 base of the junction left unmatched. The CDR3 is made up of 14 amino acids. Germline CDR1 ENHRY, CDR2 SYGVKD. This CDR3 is CAISEGTGTYEQYF. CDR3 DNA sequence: TGTGCCATCAGTGAGGGGACAGGGACCTACGAGCAGTACTTC.

CDR3 protein: CASSVDGTSYGYTF. DNA for the CDR3: TGTGCCAGCAGTGTGGACGGGACATCCTATGGCTACACCTTC. This chain links TRBV28 with TRBJ1-2; D perhaps matches TRBD1 (6 bases). This CDR3 has 14 amino acids. The germline gives CDR1 MDHEN, CDR2 SYDVKM. The V end was cut by 5 bases, the J end by 4 bases, with 14 bases between.

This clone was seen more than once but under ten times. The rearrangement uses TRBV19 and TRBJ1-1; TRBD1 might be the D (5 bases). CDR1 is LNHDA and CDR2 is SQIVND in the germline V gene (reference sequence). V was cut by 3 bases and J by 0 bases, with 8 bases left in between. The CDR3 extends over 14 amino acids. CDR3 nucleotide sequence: TGTGCCAGTAGTATTCAGGGCATGAACACTGAAGCTTTCTTT. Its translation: CASSIQGMNTEAFF. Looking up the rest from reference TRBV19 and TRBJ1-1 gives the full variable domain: DGGITQSPKYLFRKEGQNVTLSCEQNLNHDAMYWYRQDPGQGLRLIYYSQIVNDFQKGDIAEGYSVSREKKESFPLTVTSAQKNPTAFYLCASSIQGMNTEAFFGQGTRLTVV.

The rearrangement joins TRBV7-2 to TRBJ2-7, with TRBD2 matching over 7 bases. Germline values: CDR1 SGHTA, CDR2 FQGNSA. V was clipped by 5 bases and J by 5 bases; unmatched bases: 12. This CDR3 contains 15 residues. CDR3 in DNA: TGTGCCAGCAGCGTAGACGGGGGGTTTTACGACGAGCAGTACTTC. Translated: CASSVDGGFYDEQYF.

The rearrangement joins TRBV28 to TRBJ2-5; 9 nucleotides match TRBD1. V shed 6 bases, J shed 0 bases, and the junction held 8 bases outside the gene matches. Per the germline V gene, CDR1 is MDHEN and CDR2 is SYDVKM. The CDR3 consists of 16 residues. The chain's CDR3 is CASSQVGTGHQETQYF. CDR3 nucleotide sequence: TGTGCCAGCAGCCAGGTCGGGACAGGGCACCAAGAGACCCAGTACTTC.

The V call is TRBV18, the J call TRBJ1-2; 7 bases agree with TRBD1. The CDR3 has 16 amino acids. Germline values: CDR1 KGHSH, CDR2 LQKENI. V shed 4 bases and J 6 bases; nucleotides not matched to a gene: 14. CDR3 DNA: TGTGCCAGCTCACTACTGACCGGGACAGCGGGTCATGGCTACACCTTC. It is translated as CASSLLTGTAGHGYTF. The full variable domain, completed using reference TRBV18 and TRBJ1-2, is NAGVMQNPRHLVRRRGQEARLRCSPMKGHSHVYWYRQLPEEGLKFMVYLQKENIIDESGMPKERFSAEFPKEGPSILRIQQVVRGDSAAYFCASSLLTGTAGHGYTFGSGTRLTVV.

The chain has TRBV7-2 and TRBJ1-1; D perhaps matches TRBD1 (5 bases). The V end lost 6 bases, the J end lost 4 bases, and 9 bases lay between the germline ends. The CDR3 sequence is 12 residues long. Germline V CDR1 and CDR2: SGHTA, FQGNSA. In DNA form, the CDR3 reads TGTGCCAGCAGTACCGACAGCACTGAAGCTTTCTTT. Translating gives CASSTDSTEAFF.

The CDR3 here is CASSEGASYEQYF. The CDR3 DNA reads TGTGCCAGCAGTGAGGGGGCCAGCTACGAGCAGTACTTC. This chain joins TRBV6-1 and TRBJ2-7; maybe TRBD1 (6 bases). The CDR3 sequence is 13 residues long. Looked up from germline, CDR1 is MNHNS and CDR2 is SASEGT. With 3 bases removed from V and 3 bases from J, the gap between germline ends came to 9 bases.

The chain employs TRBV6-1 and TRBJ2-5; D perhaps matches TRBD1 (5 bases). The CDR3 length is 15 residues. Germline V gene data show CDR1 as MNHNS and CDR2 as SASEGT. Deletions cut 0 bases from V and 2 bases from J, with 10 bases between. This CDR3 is CASSEAMGQQETQYF. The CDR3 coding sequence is TGTGCCAGCAGTGAAGCGATGGGGCAGCAAGAGACCCAGTACTTC.

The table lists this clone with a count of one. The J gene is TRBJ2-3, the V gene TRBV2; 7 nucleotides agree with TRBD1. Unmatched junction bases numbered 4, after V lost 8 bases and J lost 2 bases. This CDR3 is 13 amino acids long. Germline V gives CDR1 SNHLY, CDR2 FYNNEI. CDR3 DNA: TGTGCCAGCGAAGGGGGCCTCACAGATACGCAGTATTTT. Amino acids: CASEGGLTDTQYF.

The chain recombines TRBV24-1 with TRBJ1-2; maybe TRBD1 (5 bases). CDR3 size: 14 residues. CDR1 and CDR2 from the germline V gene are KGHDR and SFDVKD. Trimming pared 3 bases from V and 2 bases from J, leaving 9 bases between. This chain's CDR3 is CATSDVGANYGYTF. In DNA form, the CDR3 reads TGTGCCACCAGTGATGTAGGGGCCAACTATGGCTACACCTTC.

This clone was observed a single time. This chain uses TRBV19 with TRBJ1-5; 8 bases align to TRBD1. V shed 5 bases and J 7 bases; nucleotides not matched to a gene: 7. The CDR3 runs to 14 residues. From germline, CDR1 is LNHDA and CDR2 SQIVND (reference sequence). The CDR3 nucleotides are TGTGCCAGTAGTTTTCAGGGGGCACGACAGCCCCAGCATTTT. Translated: CASSFQGARQPQHF.

This chain's CDR3 is CASSQDVSNSPLHF. CDR3 nucleotide sequence: TGTGCCAGCAGCCAAGATGTGAGTAATTCACCCCTCCACTTT. The rearrangement joins TRBV3-1 (or the pseudogene TRBV3-2) to TRBJ1-6, with unresolved D. Germline values: CDR1 LGHDT, CDR2 YNNKEL (reference sequence). V was shortened by 0 bases and J by 6 bases, with 6 bases between the two germline ends. The CDR3 runs to 14 residues.

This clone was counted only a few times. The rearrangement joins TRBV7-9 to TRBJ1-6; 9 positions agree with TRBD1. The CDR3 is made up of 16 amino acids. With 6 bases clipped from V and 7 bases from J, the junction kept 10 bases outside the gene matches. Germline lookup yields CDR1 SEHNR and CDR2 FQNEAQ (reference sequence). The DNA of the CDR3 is TGTGCCAGCAGAAGCGGCCGGACAGGGGAAAATTCACCCCTCCACTTT. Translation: CASRSGRTGENSPLHF.

The CDR3 spells CASSEVGGGLRADTQYF. The CDR3 DNA follows: TGTGCCAGCAGTGAAGTTGGGGGGGGGCTCAGGGCAGATACGCAGTATTTT. V gene TRBV6-1 combines with J gene TRBJ2-3; TRBD2 might be the D (7 bases). Germline lookup yields CDR1 MNHNS and CDR2 SASEGT. This CDR3 comprises 17 residues. Trimming removed 1 base at V and 4 bases at J, with 18 bases between.

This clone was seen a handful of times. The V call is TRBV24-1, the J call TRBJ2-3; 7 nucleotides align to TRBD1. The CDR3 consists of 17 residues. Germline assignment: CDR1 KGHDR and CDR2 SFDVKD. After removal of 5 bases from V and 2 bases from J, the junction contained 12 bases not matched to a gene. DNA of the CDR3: TGTGCCACCAGTGGTCGAGGGGACAGTAGTTCCACAGATACGCAGTATTTT. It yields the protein CATSGRGDSSSTDTQYF.

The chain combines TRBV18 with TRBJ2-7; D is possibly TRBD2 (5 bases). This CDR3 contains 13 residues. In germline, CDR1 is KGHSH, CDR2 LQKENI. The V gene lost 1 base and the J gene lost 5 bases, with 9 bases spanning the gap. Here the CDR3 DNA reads TGTGCCAGCTCACCACGTTGGGAGAACGAGCAGTACTTC. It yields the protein CASSPRWENEQYF.